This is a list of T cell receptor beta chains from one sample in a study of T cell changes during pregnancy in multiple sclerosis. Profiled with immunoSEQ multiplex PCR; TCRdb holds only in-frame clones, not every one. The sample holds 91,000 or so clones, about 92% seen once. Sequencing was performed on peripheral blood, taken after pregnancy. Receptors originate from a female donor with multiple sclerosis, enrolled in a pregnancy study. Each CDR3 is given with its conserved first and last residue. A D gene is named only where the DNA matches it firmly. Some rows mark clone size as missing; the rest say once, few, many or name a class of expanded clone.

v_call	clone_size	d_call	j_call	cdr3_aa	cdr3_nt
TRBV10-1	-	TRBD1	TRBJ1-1	CASIPNRGARNTEAFF	TGCGCCAGCATCCCTAACAGGGGGGCCAGGAACACTGAAGCTTTCTTT
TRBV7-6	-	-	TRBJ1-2	CASSLAPATGYYGYTF	TGTGCCAGCAGCTTAGCGCCCGCCACGGGTTACTATGGCTACACCTTC
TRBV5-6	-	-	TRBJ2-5	CASQPGGGETQYF	TGTGCCAGCCAGCCCGGGGGAGGCGAGACCCAGTACTTC
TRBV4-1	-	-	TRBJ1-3	CASSQDLGTESSGNTIYF	TGCGCCAGCAGCCAAGATCTAGGAACCGAGAGCTCTGGAAACACCATATATTTT
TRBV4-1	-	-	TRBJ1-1	CASSQDGGGMNTEAFF	TGCGCCAGCAGCCAAGATGGGGGGGGCATGAACACTGAAGCTTTCTTT
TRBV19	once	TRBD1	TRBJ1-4	CASSSAGGEKLFF	TGTGCCAGTAGTTCGGCAGGGGGAGAAAAACTGTTTTTT
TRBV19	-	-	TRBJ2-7	CASSINRVSTYEQYF	TGTGCCAGTAGTATTAACAGGGTGAGCACCTACGAGCAGTACTTC
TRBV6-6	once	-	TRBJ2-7	CASSYIGTEIYEQYF	TGTGCCAGCAGTTACATCGGGACTGAAATCTACGAGCAGTACTTC
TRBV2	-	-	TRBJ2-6	CASSDRLTWANVLTF	TGTGCCAGCAGTGACAGGTTAACTTGGGCCAACGTCCTGACTTTC
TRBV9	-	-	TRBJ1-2	CASSVFISWKIGGDDPAEGYTF	TGTGCCAGCAGCGTCTTTATCTCCTGGAAAATTGGGGGGGACGACCCCGCGGAGGGCTACACCTTC
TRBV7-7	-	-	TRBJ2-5	CASSLAGPETQYF	TGTGCCAGCAGCTTAGCGGGCCCAGAGACCCAGTACTTC
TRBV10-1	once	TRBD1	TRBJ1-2	CADSKWGTGDTNYGYTF	TGCGCCGACAGTAAATGGGGGACAGGCGATACTAACTATGGCTACACCTTC
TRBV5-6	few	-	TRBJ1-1	CASSSPPYVEAFF	TGTGCCAGCAGCTCGCCGCCCTACGTTGAAGCTTTCTTT
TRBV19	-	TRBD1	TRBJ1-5	CASTGQGGQPQHF	TGTGCCAGTACCGGACAGGGGGGTCAGCCCCAGCATTTT
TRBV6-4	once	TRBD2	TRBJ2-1	CASSPLMIAGGSSYNEQFF	TGTGCCAGCAGCCCGCTGATGATAGCGGGGGGGAGCTCCTACAATGAGCAGTTCTTC
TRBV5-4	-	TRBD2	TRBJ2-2	CASSALIAGDLPGELFF	TGTGCCAGCAGCGCACTAATAGCGGGAGATCTCCCCGGGGAGCTGTTTTTT
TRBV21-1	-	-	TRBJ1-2	CASSRLDRGQGF	TGTGCCAGCAGCAGACTTGATAGGGGACAGGGTTTC
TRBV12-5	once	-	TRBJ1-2	CASGLVEAPGYTF	TGTGCTAGTGGTTTGGTAGAAGCGCCCGGCTACACCTTC
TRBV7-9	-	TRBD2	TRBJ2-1	CASSLRLADEQFF	TGTGCCAGCAGCCTCAGACTAGCGGATGAGCAGTTCTTC
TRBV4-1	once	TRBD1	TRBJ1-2	CASSHAQNLKQGKENYGYTF	TGCGCCAGCAGCCACGCACAAAATCTAAAACAGGGGAAAGAGAACTATGGCTACACCTTC
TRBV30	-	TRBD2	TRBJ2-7	CAWSVRGEVHYEQYF	TGTGCCTGGAGTGTACGGGGGGAAGTCCATTACGAGCAGTACTTC
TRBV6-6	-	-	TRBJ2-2	CASRIRETNTGELFF	TGTGCCAGCAGAATCCGGGAGACTAACACCGGGGAGCTGTTTTTT
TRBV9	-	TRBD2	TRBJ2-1	CASSPPSPLAGAIIVQFF	TGTGCCAGCAGCCCCCCCTCTCCTTTAGCGGGGGCAATCATAGTGCAGTTCTTC
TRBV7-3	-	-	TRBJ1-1	CASSETGSTEAFF	TGTGCCAGCAGTGAAACAGGGTCCACTGAAGCTTTCTTT
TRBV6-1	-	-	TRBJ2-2	CASSEGQATGELFF	TGTGCCAGCAGTGAGGGGCAGGCCACCGGGGAGCTGTTTTTT
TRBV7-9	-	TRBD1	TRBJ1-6	CASSWGQGLRSPLHF	TGTGCCAGCAGCTGGGGACAGGGGTTACGGTCACCCCTCCACTTT
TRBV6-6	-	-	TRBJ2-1	CASSYVGSSYNEQFF	TGTGCCAGCAGTTACGTGGGCAGCTCCTACAATGAGCAGTTCTTC
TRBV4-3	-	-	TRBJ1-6	CASSQDVSNSPLHF	TGCGCCAGCAGCCAAGATGTGAGTAATTCACCCCTCCACTTT
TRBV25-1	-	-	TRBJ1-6	CASSEYWAGSPLHF	TGTGCCAGCAGTGAATACTGGGCTGGTTCACCCCTCCACTTT
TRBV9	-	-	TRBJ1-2	CASSVQGLKYGYTF	TGTGCCAGCAGCGTACAGGGGTTGAAGTATGGCTACACCTTC
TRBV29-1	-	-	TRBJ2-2	CSAGGERYTGELFF	TGCAGCGCCGGTGGGGAGCGGTACACCGGGGAGCTGTTTTTT
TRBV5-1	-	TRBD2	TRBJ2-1	CASNRLAGVENEQFF	TGCGCCAGCAATAGGTTAGCGGGAGTGGAAAATGAGCAGTTCTTC
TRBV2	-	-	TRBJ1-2	CASSAAGLIYGYTF	TGTGCCAGCAGTGCGGCAGGGCTCATCTATGGCTACACCTTC
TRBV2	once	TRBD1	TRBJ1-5	CASNNRGVADQPQHF	TGTGCCAGCAATAACAGGGGGGTAGCAGATCAGCCCCAGCATTTT
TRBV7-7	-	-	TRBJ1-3	CASSLGVARDVDTIYF	TGTGCCAGCAGCTTAGGTGTGGCCCGGGATGTAGACACCATATATTTT
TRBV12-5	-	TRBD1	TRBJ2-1	CASGFSRDRGGDEQFF	TGTGCTAGTGGTTTCTCCCGGGACAGGGGGGGGGATGAGCAGTTCTTC
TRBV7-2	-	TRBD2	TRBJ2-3	CASSYSGLAGGSTDTQYF	TGTGCCAGCAGCTACTCGGGACTAGCGGGGGGAAGCACAGATACGCAGTATTTT
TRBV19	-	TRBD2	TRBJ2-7	CASSHRGGTYEQYF	TGTGCCAGTAGCCACCGCGGGGGGACCTACGAGCAGTACTTC
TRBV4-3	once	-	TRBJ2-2	CASSQDRQGRRDTGELFF	TGCGCCAGCAGCCAAGATCGCCAGGGCCGCAGGGACACCGGGGAGCTGTTTTTT
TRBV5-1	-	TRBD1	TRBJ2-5	CASSLVQGAGTQYF	TGCGCCAGCAGCTTGGTACAGGGGGCTGGGACCCAGTACTTC
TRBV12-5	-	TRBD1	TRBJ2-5	CASGPGQGVAETQYF	TGTGCTAGTGGCCCGGGACAGGGGGTAGCGGAGACCCAGTACTTC
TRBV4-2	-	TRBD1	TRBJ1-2	CASSQDGQGAYGYTF	TGTGCCAGCAGCCAAGATGGACAGGGAGCATATGGCTACACCTTC
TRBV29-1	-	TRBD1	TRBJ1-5	CSVEDPGTGDQPQHF	TGCAGCGTTGAAGATCCTGGGACAGGGGATCAGCCCCAGCATTTT
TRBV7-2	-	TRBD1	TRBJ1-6	CASSPGTGWNSPLHF	TGTGCCAGCAGCCCCGGGACAGGGTGGAATTCACCCCTCCACTTT
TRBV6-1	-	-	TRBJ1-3	CASNQGSSGNTIYF	TGTGCCAGCAACCAGGGAAGCTCTGGAAACACCATATATTTT
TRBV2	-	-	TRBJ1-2	CASSEARGIYGYTF	TGTGCCAGCAGTGAAGCAAGGGGGATATATGGCTACACCTTC
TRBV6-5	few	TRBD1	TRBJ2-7	CASSSGRTGVEQYF	TGTGCCAGCAGTTCCGGACGGACAGGGGTCGAGCAGTACTTC